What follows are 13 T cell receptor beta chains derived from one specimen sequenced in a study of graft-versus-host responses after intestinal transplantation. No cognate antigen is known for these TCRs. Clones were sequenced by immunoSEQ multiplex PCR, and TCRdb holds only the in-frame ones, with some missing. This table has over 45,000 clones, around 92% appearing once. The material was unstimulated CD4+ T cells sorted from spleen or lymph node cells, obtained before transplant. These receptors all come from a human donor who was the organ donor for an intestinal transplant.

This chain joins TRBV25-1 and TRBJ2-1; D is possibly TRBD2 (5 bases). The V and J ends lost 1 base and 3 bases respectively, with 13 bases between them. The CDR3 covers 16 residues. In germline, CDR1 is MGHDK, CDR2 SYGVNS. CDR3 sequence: CASSESSGVVYNEQFF. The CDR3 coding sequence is TGTGCCAGCAGTGAATCATCCGGGGTTGTCTACAATGAGCAGTTCTTC.

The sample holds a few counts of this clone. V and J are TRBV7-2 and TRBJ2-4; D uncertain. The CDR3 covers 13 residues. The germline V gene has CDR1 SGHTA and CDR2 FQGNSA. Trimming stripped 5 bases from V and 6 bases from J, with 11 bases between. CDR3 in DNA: TGTGCCAGCAGCCTACTTCACGGAAACATTCAGTACTTC. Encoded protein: CASSLLHGNIQYF.

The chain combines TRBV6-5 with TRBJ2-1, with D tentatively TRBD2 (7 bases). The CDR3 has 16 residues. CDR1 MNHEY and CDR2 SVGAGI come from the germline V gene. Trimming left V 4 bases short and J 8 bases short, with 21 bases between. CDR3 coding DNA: TGTGCCAGCAGTTCTTCTAGGGGGGGAAGCAGGTATGAGCAGTTCTTC. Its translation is CASSSSRGGSRYEQFF.

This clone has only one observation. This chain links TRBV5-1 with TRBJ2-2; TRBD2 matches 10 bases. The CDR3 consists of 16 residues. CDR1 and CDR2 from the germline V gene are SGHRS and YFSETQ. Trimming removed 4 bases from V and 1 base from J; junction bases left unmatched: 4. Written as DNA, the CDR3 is TGCGCCAGCAGCGGGGGACTAGCGAAGAACACCGGGGAGCTGTTTTTT. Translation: CASSGGLAKNTGELFF.

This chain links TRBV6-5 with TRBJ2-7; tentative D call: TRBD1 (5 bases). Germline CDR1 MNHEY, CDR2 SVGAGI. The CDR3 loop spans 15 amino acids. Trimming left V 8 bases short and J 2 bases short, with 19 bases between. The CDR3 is CASRAQVSFTYEQYF. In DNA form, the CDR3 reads TGTGCCAGCCGGGCACAGGTCTCTTTCACCTACGAGCAGTACTTC.

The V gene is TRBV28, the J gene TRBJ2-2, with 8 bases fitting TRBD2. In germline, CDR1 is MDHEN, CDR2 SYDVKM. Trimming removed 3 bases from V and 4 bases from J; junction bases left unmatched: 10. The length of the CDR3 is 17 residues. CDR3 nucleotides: TGTGCCAGCAGTTTGGCCTCTAGCGGGTTGGTCACCGGGGAGCTGTTTTTT. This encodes CASSLASSGLVTGELFF.

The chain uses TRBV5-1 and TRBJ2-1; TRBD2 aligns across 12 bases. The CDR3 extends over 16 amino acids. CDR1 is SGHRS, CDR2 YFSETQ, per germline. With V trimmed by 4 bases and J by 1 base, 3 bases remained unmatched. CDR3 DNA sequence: TGCGCCAGCAGCCCGACTAGCGGGAGTTCCTACAATGAGCAGTTCTTC. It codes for CASSPTSGSSYNEQFF.

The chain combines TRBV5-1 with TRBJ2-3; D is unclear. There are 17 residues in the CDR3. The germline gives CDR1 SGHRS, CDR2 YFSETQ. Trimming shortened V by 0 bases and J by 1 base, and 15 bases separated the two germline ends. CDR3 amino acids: CASSLDKLLLGTDTQYF. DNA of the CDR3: TGCGCCAGCAGCTTGGACAAGCTGCTTCTAGGCACAGATACGCAGTATTTT.

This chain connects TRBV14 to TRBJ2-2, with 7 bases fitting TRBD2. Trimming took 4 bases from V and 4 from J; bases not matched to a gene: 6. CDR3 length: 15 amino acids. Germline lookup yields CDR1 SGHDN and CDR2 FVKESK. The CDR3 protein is CASSPQAGPTGELFF. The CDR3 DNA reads TGTGCCAGCAGCCCTCAAGCGGGACCCACCGGGGAGCTGTTTTTT. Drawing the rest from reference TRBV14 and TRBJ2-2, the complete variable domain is EAGVTQFPSHSVIEKGQTVTLRCDPISGHDNLYWYRRVMGKEIKFLLHFVKESKQDESGMPNNRFLAERTGGTYSTLKVQPAELEDSGVYFCASSPQAGPTGELFFGEGSRLTVL.

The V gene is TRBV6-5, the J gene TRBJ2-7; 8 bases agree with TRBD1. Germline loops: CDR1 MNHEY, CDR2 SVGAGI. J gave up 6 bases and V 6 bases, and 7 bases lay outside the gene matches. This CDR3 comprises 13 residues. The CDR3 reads CASSGTGFREQYF. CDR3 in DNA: TGTGCCAGCAGCGGGACAGGTTTTCGCGAGCAGTACTTC.

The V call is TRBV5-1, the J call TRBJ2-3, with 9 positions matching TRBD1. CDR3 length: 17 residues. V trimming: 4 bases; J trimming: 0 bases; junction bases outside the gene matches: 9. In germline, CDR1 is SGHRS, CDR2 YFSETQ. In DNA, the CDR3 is TGCGCCAGCAGCCCCTGGTGGACAGGGGAAAGCACAGATACGCAGTATTTT. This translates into CASSPWWTGESTDTQYF.

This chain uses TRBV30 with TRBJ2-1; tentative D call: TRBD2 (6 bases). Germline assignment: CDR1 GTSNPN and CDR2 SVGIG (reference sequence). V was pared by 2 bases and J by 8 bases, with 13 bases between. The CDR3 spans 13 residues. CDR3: CAWSWDLVDEQFF. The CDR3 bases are TGTGCCTGGAGTTGGGACTTGGTGGATGAGCAGTTCTTC. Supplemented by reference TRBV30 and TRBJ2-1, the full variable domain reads SQTIHQWPATLVQPVGSPLSLECTVEGTSNPNLYWYRQAAGRGLQLLFYSVGIGQISSEVPQNLSASRPQDRQFILSSKKLLLSDSGFYLCAWSWDLVDEQFFGPGTRLTVL.

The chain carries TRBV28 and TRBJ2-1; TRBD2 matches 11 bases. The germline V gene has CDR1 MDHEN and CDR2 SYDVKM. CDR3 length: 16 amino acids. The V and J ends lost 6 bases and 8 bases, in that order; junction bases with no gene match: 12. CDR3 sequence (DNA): TGTGCCAGCAGGCGATCCGGGACTAGCGGTTTCCATGAGCAGTTCTTC. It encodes CASRRSGTSGFHEQFF.